Below, 21 T cell receptor beta chains from the same sample are listed, as sequenced in a study of cytomegalovirus exposure and HLA in healthy donors. A multiplex PCR was run with 60 Vbeta primers and 13 Jbeta primers. Assay used: immunoSEQ multiplex PCR; TCRdb lists only in-frame clones, some missing. The sample consists of about 130,000 clones, 77% of them appearing once. Source material: PBMCs. These receptors all stem from a male donor in good health and CMV-seropositive.

V is TRBV29-1 and J is TRBJ2-7; TRBD1 is a possible D gene (5 bases). Trimming took 5 bases from V and 3 from J, leaving 8 bases between them. Germline CDR1 reads SQVTM; CDR2 reads ANQGSEA. There are 11 residues in the CDR3. CDR3 nucleotide sequence: TGCAGCGTTTTGGGGCTCTACGAGCAGTACTTC. This sequence encodes CSVLGLYEQYF.

The rearrangement joins TRBV7-6 to TRBJ2-5, with D perhaps matching TRBD1 (5 bases). This CDR3 contains 17 residues. Trimming removed 0 bases at V and 3 bases at J, with 17 bases between. Germline assignment: CDR1 SGHVS and CDR2 FNYEAQ. CDR3 loop: CASSLAVPGHFEETQYF. The CDR3 region has the DNA TGTGCCAGCAGCTTAGCGGTCCCTGGACACTTTGAAGAGACCCAGTACTTC.

As regards this clone: Its ends do not fully match the called genes, so a read error is possible. The chain is built from TRBV27 and TRBJ2-6, with a weak D call TRBD1 (5 bases). CDR1 is MNHEY and CDR2 is SMNVEV in the germline V gene (reference sequence). The CDR3 loop spans 14 amino acids. The CDR3 DNA reads TGTGCCAGCGGGCCCAGGGCTGGGGCCAACGGCCTGACTTTC. Amino acid sequence: CASGPRAGANGLTF.

The J gene is TRBJ2-4, the V gene TRBV27; 10 bases are shared with TRBD1. Germline values: CDR1 MNHEY, CDR2 SMNVEV (reference sequence). This CDR3 region has 16 residues. Unmatched junction bases numbered 12, after V lost 5 bases and J lost 8 bases. CDR3 residues: CASSPLVGTGVDIQYF. The CDR3 DNA reads TGTGCCAGCAGTCCCCTCGTGGGGACAGGGGTGGACATTCAGTACTTC.

This clone showed up just once. The rearrangement links TRBV4-1 to TRBJ2-1, with D possibly TRBD1 on 5 matching bases. Germline CDR1 and CDR2: MGHRA and YSYEKL. This CDR3 is built from 14 residues. Trimming removed 7 bases at V and 2 bases at J, with 12 bases between. CDR3 sequence: CASKAGPTYNEQFF. Here the CDR3 DNA reads TGCGCCAGCAAGGCAGGGCCGACCTACAATGAGCAGTTCTTC.

The rearrangement links TRBV7-9 to TRBJ2-3; perhaps TRBD1 as D (5 bases). The CDR3 totals 16 residues. Trimming pared 1 base from V and 3 bases from J, leaving 14 bases between. Germline loops: CDR1 SEHNR, CDR2 FQNEAQ (reference sequence). CDR3 in amino acids: CASSLGRTLNTDTQYF. The CDR3, as DNA: TGTGCCAGCAGCTTAGGTCGGACACTTAATACAGATACGCAGTATTTT.

The chain carries TRBV2 and TRBJ2-3; no clear D. Germline CDR1 reads SNHLY; CDR2 reads FYNNEI. V was cut by 3 bases and J by 3 bases, with 7 bases left in between. This CDR3 has 13 residues. CDR3 protein: CASSDRRTDTQYF. For the CDR3, the DNA is TGTGCCAGCAGTGATCGTCGGACAGATACGCAGTATTTT.

This clone has a single count. The V and J genes are TRBV6-5 and TRBJ1-4; tentative D call: TRBD1 (6 bases). CDR1 MNHEY and CDR2 SVGAGI come from the germline V gene. This CDR3 is built from 15 residues. V dropped 6 bases and J dropped 7 bases, with 18 bases sitting between them. The CDR3 loop is CASSPTGLVVEKLFF. The CDR3 DNA reads TGTGCCAGCAGCCCCACAGGGTTGGTGGTTGAAAAACTGTTTTTT.

The V gene is TRBV7-2, the J gene TRBJ2-7, with 10 positions matching TRBD2. V was clipped by 1 base and J by 1 base; unmatched bases: 4. The length of the CDR3 is 16 residues. Germline assignment: CDR1 SGHTA and CDR2 FQGNSA. CDR3 in DNA: TGTGCCAGCAGCTTAGTAAGCGGGAGGGATTCCTACGAGCAGTACTTC. Residues: CASSLVSGRDSYEQYF. Looking up the rest from reference TRBV7-2 and TRBJ2-7 gives the full variable domain: GAGVSQSPSNKVTEKGKDVELRCDPISGHTALYWYRQSLGQGLEFLIYFQGNSAPDKSGLPSDRFSAERTGGSVSTLTIQRTQQEDSAVYLCASSLVSGRDSYEQYFGPGTRLTVT.

CDR3 loop: CASSHPTSGKDTQYF. CDR3 DNA sequence: TGCGCCAGCAGCCATCCGACTAGCGGAAAAGATACGCAGTATTTT. The chain couples TRBV4-1 to TRBJ2-3; TRBD2 matches 9 bases. This CDR3 spans 15 amino acids. V lost 3 bases to trimming and J lost 5 bases; unmatched junction nucleotides: 6. Germline loops: CDR1 MGHRA, CDR2 YSYEKL.

The V gene is TRBV7-9, the J gene TRBJ2-5; D might be TRBD1 (5 bases). The DNA end is a closer match to TRBJ2-7, so the J assignment may be wrong. The length of the CDR3 is 14 residues. Germline V lookup: CDR1 SEHNR, CDR2 FQNEAQ (reference sequence). In DNA, the CDR3 is TGTGCCAGCAGCTTAAAGGTGGGGCGCGACGAGCAGTACTTC. Its protein product is CASSLKVGRDEQYF.

In this sample, this clone turned up once. The V call is TRBV10-3, the J call TRBJ2-5, with D uncertain. The CDR3 consists of 14 residues. CDR1 and CDR2 (germline): ENHRY, SYGVKD. Between the trimmed V and J ends, which lost 0 bases and 1 base, there was a span of 6 bases. This chain's CDR3 is CAISESSVQETQYF. CDR3 nucleotide sequence: TGTGCCATCAGTGAGTCGTCAGTCCAAGAGACCCAGTACTTC.

This clone came up a few times. The chain links TRBV14 to TRBJ1-1; D is perhaps TRBD1 (5 bases). V was cut by 1 base and J by 4 bases, with 13 bases left in between. There are 15 residues in the CDR3. CDR1 is SGHDN, CDR2 FVKESK, per germline. CDR3 amino acids: CASSQGRAQGTEAFF. The CDR3 DNA reads as TGTGCCAGCAGCCAAGGCCGGGCCCAGGGCACTGAAGCTTTCTTT.

The V gene is TRBV28, the J gene TRBJ2-7; the D is unclear. The germline V and J ends were trimmed by 2 bases and 5 bases, with 19 bases remaining between them. The CDR3 totals 16 residues. Looked up from germline, CDR1 is MDHEN and CDR2 is SYDVKM. The CDR3 is CASSLTPGRRTNEQYF. DNA of the CDR3: TGTGCCAGCAGTTTAACGCCGGGTAGACGAACCAACGAGCAGTACTTC.

The chain links TRBV2 to TRBJ1-4; TRBD1 matches at 12 bases. CDR3 length: 17 amino acids. V gave up 10 bases and J gave up 10 bases; unmatched junction bases: 19. Germline assignment: CDR1 SNHLY and CDR2 FYNNEI. CDR3 coding DNA: TGTGCCACGACCCCGGGACAGGGGGCTGAAGTCGGTGGAAAACTGTTTTTT. It yields the protein CATTPGQGAEVGGKLFF.

The rearrangement uses TRBV7-4 and TRBJ1-4, with D possibly being TRBD1 (5 bases). The CDR3 covers 21 residues. Germline V gene lookup returns CDR1 SGHVT and CDR2 SQSDAQ. Trimming left V 1 base short and J 4 bases short, with 28 bases between. In nucleotides, the CDR3 is TGTGCCAGCAGCTTAGAAAGGGGCAGCTTGGAGGGGCGGGTCGTTAATGAAAAACTGTTTTTT. This gives the protein CASSLERGSLEGRVVNEKLFF. The full variable domain, completed using reference TRBV7-4 and TRBJ1-4, is GAGVSQSPRYKVAKRGRDVALRCDSISGHVTLYWYRQTLGQGSEVLTYSQSDAQRDKSGRPSGRFSAERPERSVSTLKIQRTEQGDSAVYLCASSLERGSLEGRVVNEKLFFGSGTQLSVL.

The chain couples TRBV19 to TRBJ1-1; TRBD1 might be the D (5 bases). The V and J ends lost 3 bases and 5 bases respectively, with 13 bases between them. This CDR3 region has 14 residues. Germline CDR1 is LNHDA and CDR2 is SQIVND (reference sequence). This chain's CDR3 is CASSIKRGRTEAFF. CDR3 nucleotide sequence: TGTGCCAGTAGTATTAAGCGGGGGAGAACTGAAGCTTTCTTT.

This rearrangement joins TRBV9 to TRBJ1-1; a possible D gene is TRBD1 (5 bases). CDR3 length equals 13 residues. V was shortened by 1 base and J by 1 base, with 5 bases between the two germline ends. In germline, CDR1 is SGDLS, CDR2 YYNGEE. The chain's CDR3 is CASSVTGNTEAFF. DNA of the CDR3: TGTGCCAGCAGCGTAACAGGGAACACTGAAGCTTTCTTT. The whole variable domain, filled in from reference TRBV9 and TRBJ1-1, reads DSGVTQTPKHLITATGQRVTLRCSPRSGDLSVYWYQQSLDQGLQFLIQYYNGEERAKGNILERFSAQQFPDLHSELNLSSLELGDSALYFCASSVTGNTEAFFGQGTRLTVV.

The chain links TRBV28 to TRBJ1-1; D unclear. V was trimmed by 5 bases and J by 4 bases, leaving 17 bases between them. This CDR3 is built from 15 residues. CDR1 MDHEN and CDR2 SYDVKM come from the germline V gene. The CDR3: CASSERRGRSTEAFF. CDR3 DNA: TGTGCCAGCAGTGAGCGGCGCGGGCGCAGCACTGAAGCTTTCTTT.

The V and J genes are TRBV18 and TRBJ1-1, with a possible D match to TRBD1 (5 bases). Trimming shortened V by 4 bases and J by 2 bases, and 14 bases separated the two germline ends. There are 15 residues in the CDR3. CDR1 is KGHSH, CDR2 LQKENI, per germline. The CDR3 DNA is TGTGCCAGCTCACGGTCCCTGACAGAAAACACTGAAGCTTTCTTT. This translates into CASSRSLTENTEAFF.

This rearrangement joins TRBV5-6 to TRBJ1-6, with 7 nucleotides matching TRBD1. CDR3 size: 15 residues. CDR1 and CDR2 (germline): SGHDT, YYEEEE. With V trimmed by 1 base and J by 5 bases, 3 bases remained unmatched. CDR3 nucleotides: TGTGCCAGCAGCTTGATTGGGACAGATAATTCACCCCTCCACTTT. It encodes CASSLIGTDNSPLHF.